Following are 6 T cell receptor beta chains from one sample sequenced in a study of control samples from healthy donors and cancer patients. The table came from immunoSEQ multiplex PCR; TCRdb's copy has only in-frame clones and leaves some out. The top ten clones hold more than 6.5% of a sample with approximately 150,000 clones, roughly 90% of them seen once. The sequenced sample was PBMCs. The source of these receptors is a man aged 45 to 65 with head and neck cancer.

The table lists this clone with a count of one. The chain combines TRBV20-1 with TRBJ1-1, with D perhaps TRBD1 (6 bases). The CDR3 is 14 residues long. CDR1 DFQATT and CDR2 SNEGSKA come from the germline V gene (reference sequence). V lost 3 bases to trimming and J lost 1 base, with 12 bases between them. CDR3 coding DNA: TGCAGTGCTAGTGAACCCAGGGGGAACACTGAAGCTTTCTTT. The encoded protein is CSASEPRGNTEAFF.

This clone showed up just once. The rearrangement links TRBV29-1 to TRBJ1-2, with D unresolved. Looked up from germline, CDR1 is SQVTM and CDR2 is ANQGSEA. Trimming removed 5 bases at V and 2 bases at J, with 9 bases between. CDR3 size: 12 residues. CDR3 sequence (DNA): TGCAGCGTTCGCCGAGGGAACTATGGCTACACCTTC. Translation: CSVRRGNYGYTF.

The V gene is TRBV2, the J gene TRBJ2-7; the D gene is possibly TRBD2 (5 bases). Germline V gene sequence: CDR1 SNHLY, CDR2 FYNNEI. V lost 6 bases and J lost 0, with 15 bases in between. This CDR3 spans 15 amino acids. CDR3 sequence (DNA): TGTGCCAGCAGCGGGAAGAGCGGCAGCTCCTACGAGCAGTACTTC. This gives the protein CASSGKSGSSYEQYF.

The V call is TRBV12-3 or TRBV12-4, the J call TRBJ2-1, with D maybe TRBD2 (6 bases). CDR3 length equals 13 residues. The V end lost 5 bases, the J end lost 7 bases, and 12 bases lay between the germline ends. This CDR3 reads CASSPGTLNEQFF. The CDR3 region has the DNA TGTGCCAGCAGTCCCGGGACTCTTAATGAGCAGTTCTTC.

This clone appeared a few times. The chain carries TRBV3-1 (or the pseudogene TRBV3-2) and TRBJ2-7; D is unclear. Trimming left V 7 bases short and J 3 bases short, with 13 bases between. The CDR3 is made up of 13 amino acids. Per germline, CDR1 LGHDT and CDR2 YNNKEL (reference sequence). Here the CDR3 reads CASKGHTGYEQYF. CDR3 nucleotide sequence: TGTGCCAGCAAAGGGCACACTGGCTACGAGCAGTACTTC.

The gene calls are TRBV28 and TRBJ1-2; 10 nucleotides line up with TRBD1. CDR3 length equals 14 residues. CDR1 and CDR2 (germline): MDHEN, SYDVKM. With 4 bases clipped from V and 4 bases from J, the junction kept 3 bases outside the gene matches. In DNA, the CDR3 is TGTGCCAGCAGTTCGGGACAGGGGAGCTATGGCTACACCTTC. Its translation: CASSSGQGSYGYTF.